The entry that follows covers one T cell receptor beta chain sequence. The antigen it binds to is not known. Within one base of it there is no much larger clone, and no base qualities were kept. This sample is part of a study of blood T cells in healthy people across ages (dated by TCRdb to about 2015). For the study in its entirety: Template switching captured roughly one uniquely barcoded TCR beta cDNA molecule per two T cells in model experiments. Using deep sequencing normalized with unique cDNA molecular identifiers, the study measured how TCR beta repertoire diversity changes with age. The donors were divided into four age groups: young (average around 15 years), middle-aged (over 35), aged (approximately 62) and long-lived (about 84). Donors of different ages were randomly distributed across sequencing lanes to avoid experimental bias. Two additional independent replicas of 1 million unique cDNA reads from the same blood draw were analyzed for two donors (one aged 18 to 30 and one aged 80 or older).

What the authors observed across the whole study: Observed TCR beta diversity per million T cells fell roughly linearly with age, and a significant reduction was already apparent by age roughly 40. Since profiling was done on bulk unsorted PBMCs, naive and antigen-experienced compartments could not be conclusively compared. Observed TCR beta diversity correlated strongly with the percentage of naive T cells measured by flow cytometry. Estimates of total diversity from one million sequenced T cells were regarded as lower bounds and underestimates. Compared with the aged group, the long-lived group had more naive CD4+ T cells, fewer expanded clones and increased TCR diversity, suggesting age selection. Because donor CMV infection status was unknown, age-related changes in expanded clonotypes were potentially confounded.

Libraries were built with 5' RACE. The instrument was an Illumina HiSeq 2500. A second PCR of roughly 6 to 11 cycles was performed with a sample-barcoded 5' primer and a J-beta primer mix. Each TCR beta cDNA molecule received a unique molecular identifier from a template-switch 5' adaptor carrying 12 random nucleotides. Each sample yielded at least 3 million CDR3-containing paired-end reads. The Mint cDNA synthesis kit, primed by a TRBC-specific oligonucleotide, was used to synthesize first-strand cDNA from all RNA. Following uracil-DNA glycosylase treatment, all cDNA underwent a first 18-cycle PCR with the universal primers M1SS and BC2_uni_R. In the original analysis: Normalization of each sample was performed by random selection of 1 million high-quality reads, each carrying a distinct molecular identifier. Instead of being binned into consensus sequences, reads with shared molecular identifiers were discarded. MiTCR, with a Q25 quality threshold and the strictest error-elimination algorithm, was used for CDR3 identification, clonotype clustering and error correction. A nonparametric unseen species model using Euler transformation provided a lower-bound estimate of total TCR beta diversity. TCRdb reran the public reads through fastp at Q25 and MiXCR, keeping productive beta chains. For every CDR3 protein sequence, its rows merge into one entry that carries the most common genes and DNA. TCRdb's processing, not the study's, gives the V and J calls here. Recorded for this sample are about 580,000 distinct CDR3 sequences; around 50% of them occurred a single time. The ten largest account for under 30% of the sample.

From its cysteine to its phenylalanine, the CDR3 spans 15 amino acids. Here the CDR3 DNA is all that survives: 45 bases in frame from base 1. The V end loses 5 bases and the J end loses 0 bases, and a stretch of 12 bases separates them. Systemically healthy Caucasian individuals from Russia, 39 in total and aged about 6 to 95 years, were included as donors. Each donor gave approximately 9.3 milliliters of peripheral blood, collected into EDTA-treated Vacutainer tubes. Ficoll-Paque density-gradient centrifugation was used to isolate PBMCs, with at least 6 million obtained per sample. Total RNA, at least 5.5 micrograms per sample, was extracted from PBMCs with Trizol reagent. For every donor, an aliquot of PBMCs went through flow cytometry to measure the percentages of naive CD45RAhigh/CD27high T cells.

The source is a man aged 80 or over in good health. The rearrangement combines TRBV12-3 or TRBV12-4 with TRBJ2-3; the best D guess is TRBD1, with 5 bases matching. Source material: blood. The CDR3 sequence is CASSLDSSSTDTQYF. In nucleotide form, the sequence is TGTGCCAGCAGTCTAGACAGTTCCAGCACAGATACGCAGTATTTT.